This T cell receptor (beta chain) was found in a study of shared clonotypes between healthy human individuals. In germline, CDR1 is MRHNA, CDR2 SNTAGT. V dropped 3 bases and J dropped 7; count of bases not matched to a gene: 2. The CDR3 contains 15 residues. Clones were read by immunoSEQ multiplex PCR, and TCRdb kept only the in-frame ones, dropping some. The sample contains about 2 million clones, about 95% of which appear only once. Naive CD8 cells, CD45RO-negative and positively selected for CCR7, excluded terminally differentiated effector memory CD45RA+ cells. Sequencing used naive CD8+ T cells sorted from blood. The chain recombines TRBV6-4 with TRBJ2-1; TRBD2 aligns across 14 bases. This sequence originates from a man aged 18 to 30 in good health. Here the CDR3 reads CASSEGTSGSNEQFF. The CDR3, as DNA: TGTGCCAGCAGTGAAGGGACTAGCGGGAGTAATGAGCAGTTCTTC.